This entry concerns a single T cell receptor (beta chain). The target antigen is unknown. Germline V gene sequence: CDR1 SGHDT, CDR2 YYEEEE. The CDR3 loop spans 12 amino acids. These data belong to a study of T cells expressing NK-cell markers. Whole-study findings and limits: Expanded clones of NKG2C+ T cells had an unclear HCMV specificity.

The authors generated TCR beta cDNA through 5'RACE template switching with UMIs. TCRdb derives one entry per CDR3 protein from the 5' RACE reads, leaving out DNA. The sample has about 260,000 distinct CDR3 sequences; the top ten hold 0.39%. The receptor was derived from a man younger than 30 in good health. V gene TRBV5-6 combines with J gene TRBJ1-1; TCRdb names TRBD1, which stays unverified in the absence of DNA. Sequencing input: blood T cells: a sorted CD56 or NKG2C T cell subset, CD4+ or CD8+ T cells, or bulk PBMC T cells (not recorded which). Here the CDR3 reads CASSLGQREAFF. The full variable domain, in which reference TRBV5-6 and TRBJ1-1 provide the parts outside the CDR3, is DAGVTQSPTHLIKTRGQQVTLRCSPKSGHDTVSWYQQALGQGPQFIFQYYEEEERQRGNFPDRFSGHQFPNYSSELNVNALLLGDSALYLCASSLGQREAFFGQGTRLTVV.